Listed here are 27 T cell receptor beta chains from one sample, sequenced in a study of T cell clusters in autoimmune cytopenias. Some 38,000 genome equivalents of blood DNA were amplified for TRB. TRB was amplified by touch-down multiplex PCR, primer pools A and B combined. TCRdb reprocessed the multiplex PCR reads, with one entry per CDR3 protein and no DNA. Its clone listing holds under 14,000 distinct CDR3 sequences. This same sample was also part of a study on T cell repertoires in aging, cancer and after chemotherapy.

Sequenced material: peripheral blood. These receptors originate from a human donor in good health.

The rearrangement uses TRBV19 and TRBJ2-3; TCRdb names TRBD1, which stays unverified in the absence of DNA. The CDR3 spans 14 residues. Germline V gene data show CDR1 as LNHDA and CDR2 as SQIVND (reference sequence). The CDR3 sequence is CASSDRDRGNTQYF.

The chain has TRBV20-1 and TRBJ2-1; TCRdb calls TRBD1, which cannot be checked without DNA. The CDR3 runs 14 residues. Germline CDR1 DFQATT, CDR2 SNEGSKA (reference sequence). Here the CDR3 reads CSALPGEGYNEQFF.

V and J are TRBV5-6 and TRBJ2-1; checking the TCRdb D call of TRBD1 is not possible without DNA. The CDR3 runs to 15 residues. From germline, CDR1 is SGHDT and CDR2 YYEEEE. The CDR3: CASSLQADRVDEQFF.

The chain uses TRBV7-6 and TRBJ1-1; TCRdb's D gene call, TRBD1, goes unchecked for lack of DNA. Germline assignment: CDR1 SGHVS and CDR2 FNYEAQ. CDR3 length: 13 amino acids. The CDR3 sequence is CASSSRKGGEAFF.

This rearrangement joins TRBV30 to TRBJ2-3; TCRdb's assignment of TRBD2 cannot be checked, as there is no DNA. Germline CDR1 reads GTSNPN; CDR2 reads SVGIG (reference sequence). The CDR3 has 17 residues. The CDR3 region is CAWSSRKSGTSTDTQYF.

The V gene is TRBV10-3, the J gene TRBJ2-7; TCRdb designates TRBD1, a call that cannot be tested without DNA. The CDR3 contains 16 residues. CDR1 is ENHRY and CDR2 is SYGVKD in the germline V gene. The CDR3 sequence is CAVSAEQGKRSYEQYF.

The genes are TRBV6-2 or TRBV6-3 and TRBJ2-1; no DNA is available, so the TRBD1 call from TCRdb remains unchecked. This CDR3 comprises 15 residues. Germline lookup yields CDR1 MNHEY and CDR2 SVGEGT. Here the CDR3 reads CASSYTGGGGNEQFF.

This clonotype is medium-sized by frequency. The rearrangement links TRBV30 to TRBJ2-5; checking the TCRdb D call of TRBD1 is not possible without DNA. The CDR3 length is 12 residues. Germline-derived CDR1 and CDR2 are GTSNPN and SVGIG (reference sequence). The CDR3 spells CASQGGRETQYF.

The V call is TRBV6-6, the J call TRBJ1-1. The germline V gene encodes CDR1 MNHNY and CDR2 SVGAGI (reference sequence). The CDR3 is 12 residues long. CDR3 region: CASSSMNTESFF.

The gene calls are TRBV5-6 and TRBJ2-3; TCRdb names TRBD2, which stays unverified in the absence of DNA. Germline V gene sequence: CDR1 SGHDT, CDR2 YYEEEE. The CDR3 is 17 amino acids. The CDR3 reads CASSLEAGGPRTDTQYF.

The V call is TRBV20-1, the J call TRBJ2-7; no DNA is available, so the TRBD2 call from TCRdb remains unchecked. Germline V lookup: CDR1 DFQATT, CDR2 SNEGSKA (reference sequence). This CDR3 is built from 14 residues. CDR3 region: CSASKQGGGGEQYF.

This chain connects TRBV20-1 to TRBJ2-7; the TCRdb D gene call, TRBD2, has no DNA to confirm it. Per germline, CDR1 DFQATT and CDR2 SNEGSKA (reference sequence). This CDR3 is 15 amino acids long. The CDR3: CSARATSGATYEQYF.

The rearrangement joins TRBV2 to TRBJ2-1; TCRdb returns TRBD2, unconfirmable since there is no DNA. The germline V gene has CDR1 SNHLY and CDR2 FYNNEI. The CDR3 totals 13 residues. CDR3: CASRGGSWTRSFF.

The J gene is TRBJ2-1, the V gene TRBV13; TCRdb reports TRBD1, a call that lacks DNA to check it against. The CDR3 length is 19 residues. CDR1 and CDR2 (germline): PRHDT, FYEKMQ (reference sequence). The CDR3 sequence is CASSSRQALLRRGYNEQFF. Variable domain in full (rest from reference TRBV13 and TRBJ2-1): AAGVIQSPRHLIKEKRETATLKCYPIPRHDTVYWYQQGPGQDPQFLISFYEKMQSDKGSIPDRFSAQQFSDYHSELNMSSLELGDSALYFCASSSRQALLRRGYNEQFFGPGTRLTVL.

This clonotype is identified as medium-sized from frequency. The genes are TRBV18 and TRBJ2-1; TCRdb selects TRBD1, and the lack of DNA leaves this call unchecked. Germline assignment: CDR1 KGHSH and CDR2 LQKENI. This CDR3 has 16 residues. The chain's CDR3 is CASSPYREAAYNEQFF. Full variable domain (missing parts from reference TRBV18 and TRBJ2-1): NAGVMQNPRHLVRRRGQEARLRCSPMKGHSHVYWYRQLPEEGLKFMVYLQKENIIDESGMPKERFSAEFPKEGPSILRIQQVVRGDSAAYFCASSPYREAAYNEQFFGPGTRLTVL.

This chain connects TRBV6-1 to TRBJ2-2. Germline lookup yields CDR1 MNHNS and CDR2 SASEGT. The CDR3 is 14 residues long. CDR3: CASSEADGTGELFF.

The J gene is TRBJ1-6, the V gene TRBV11-2; TCRdb selects TRBD1, and the lack of DNA leaves this call unchecked. CDR3 length: 16 residues. Germline CDR1 is SGHAT and CDR2 is FQNNGV. This CDR3 reads CASSPYPGGRGRSLHF. The full variable domain, its missing parts supplied by reference TRBV11-2 and TRBJ1-6, is EAGVAQSPRYKIIEKRQSVAFWCNPISGHATLYWYQQILGQGPKLLIQFQNNGVVDDSQLPKDRFSAERLKGVDSTLKIQPAKLEDSAVYLCASSPYPGGRGRSLHFGNGTRLTVT.

The rearrangement links TRBV10-3 to TRBJ2-3; TCRdb reports TRBD2, a call that lacks DNA to check it against. The CDR3 spans 15 residues. Germline CDR1 reads ENHRY; CDR2 reads SYGVKD. The chain's CDR3 is CAIAGSPSSTDTQYF.

Judged by frequency, this clonotype is medium-sized. The V gene is TRBV7-2, the J gene TRBJ2-2. CDR3 length: 15 residues. The germline CDR1 and CDR2 sequences are SGHTA and FQGNSA. CDR3 region: CASSFDQMGTGELFF.

The rearrangement links TRBV4-1 to TRBJ1-3. The CDR3 length is 14 residues. The germline CDR1 and CDR2 sequences are MGHRA and YSYEKL. The CDR3 is CASSQVGSGNTIYF.

This rearrangement joins TRBV5-1 to TRBJ2-1. Germline loops: CDR1 SGHRS, CDR2 YFSETQ. The CDR3 covers 15 residues. This CDR3 is CASSWPSAAYNEQFF.

By frequency, this clonotype registers medium-sized (0.01 to 0.1%). V is TRBV30 and J is TRBJ1-3; TCRdb outputs TRBD1, but without DNA this stays unchecked. The CDR3 is 15 amino acids. The germline V gene has CDR1 GTSNPN and CDR2 SVGIG (reference sequence). CDR3 amino acids: CAWRRGRISGNTIYF.

The chain uses TRBV27 and TRBJ1-1; TCRdb proposes TRBD1, but this gene call is untestable without DNA. The germline gives CDR1 MNHEY, CDR2 SMNVEV (reference sequence). The CDR3 sequence is 11 residues long. CDR3 in amino acids: CAVQGGTEAFF.

V usage is TRBV5-6 and J usage is TRBJ2-3. The CDR3 contains 14 residues. Germline V gene lookup returns CDR1 SGHDT and CDR2 YYEEEE. The CDR3 is CASSFGPQGDTQYF. The variable domain in full, completed from reference TRBV5-6 and TRBJ2-3, reads DAGVTQSPTHLIKTRGQQVTLRCSPKSGHDTVSWYQQALGQGPQFIFQYYEEEERQRGNFPDRFSGHQFPNYSSELNVNALLLGDSALYLCASSFGPQGDTQYFGPGTRLTVL.

This chain uses TRBV29-1 with TRBJ2-5; no DNA is available, so the TRBD2 call from TCRdb remains unchecked. Germline V lookup: CDR1 SQVTM, CDR2 ANQGSEA. The CDR3 is made up of 17 amino acids. The CDR3: CSVPPSLAGHYQETQYF.

This clonotype is classed as medium-sized by frequency. The rearrangement uses TRBV12-3 or TRBV12-4 and TRBJ2-1. CDR3 length: 13 residues. This CDR3 is CASSPSSYNEQFF.

The V and J genes are TRBV20-1 and TRBJ2-3; the D call from TCRdb, TRBD1, cannot be confirmed without DNA. CDR1 and CDR2 (germline): DFQATT, SNEGSKA (reference sequence). The CDR3 has 15 amino acids. The CDR3 sequence is CSAQSPSGGRDTQYF.